This T cell receptor beta chain was sequenced for a study of CD8+ T cells in alopecia areata (dated by TCRdb to 2017 to 2018). Looking at the study overall: Treated patients were enrolled in an open-label pilot trial of oral tofacitinib, 5 to 10 mg twice daily, for moderate-to-severe alopecia areata. Patients stayed on tofacitinib for 6 to 18 months and then had 6 months of follow-up off drug so that delayed response and recurrence could be assessed. High-throughput TCRbeta sequencing was used to examine T cell clonal expansion in alopecia areata in both the C3H/HeJ mouse model and human patients. Human TCRbeta sequencing covered scalp tissue and sorted CD4+ and CD8+ peripheral blood T cells from patchy and totalis/universalis alopecia areata patients and healthy controls. Biopsies were taken from tofacitinib-treated patients at baseline and again at 4 and 24 weeks into treatment, and several of those patients also had a later scalp biopsy. Scalp clonality was compared across normal scalp (n=4), patchy alopecia areata scalp (n=8), and alopecia totalis/universalis scalp (n=8). RNA was obtained with the PAXgene miRNA kit for fixed scalp, the miRNeasy kit for PBMCs, and the RNeasy kit for mouse skin. Amplification of TCRbeta CDR3 regions was done by immunoSEQ multiplex PCR using 35 Vbeta forward primers and 13 Jbeta reverse primers.

The sample's time point label, in plain terms: baseline before oral tofacitinib. From alopecia areata patients, peripheral blood was collected along with lesional scalp punch biopsies. PBMCs were separated by density centrifugation and stained for CD3, CD4 and CD8, after which CD4+ and CD8+ T cells were sorted on a FACSAria. Overall study outcomes, separate from this receptor: Unlike mouse skin, which is dominated by gammadelta T cells, normal human skin has resident alphabeta T cells that are also sequenced, and this complicates analysis of the scalp TCR repertoire. Compared with mice, TCR sequences shared between patients were less clear, possibly partly because of HLA diversity across the patient population. Lesional scalp, especially in alopecia totalis/universalis, showed higher clonality and more expanded CD8+ clones than normal scalp, suggesting antigenic drive.

The method was the immunoSEQ multiplex PCR assay. RNA was extracted from all samples and reverse transcribed into cDNA, which served as template for TCR sequencing. First-strand cDNA was synthesized using SuperScript III with a 2:1 mix of oligo-dT and random hexamers. Amplification bias was assessed with a synthetic immune receptor repertoire, and residual bias was removed computationally. The paper's processing steps were these. Raw reads were preprocessed to remove errors, and CDR3 was defined by IMGT conventions from the conserved cysteine to phenylalanine. Clonality was calculated as 1 minus Shannon entropy normalized by log2 of the number of productive unique TCRs. CD4 or CD8 identity of scalp clones was inferred by cross-referencing scalp TCRbeta sequences with sorted blood CD4 and CD8 repertoires. TCRdb's version of the immuneACCESS table is confined to in-frame rearrangements and falls short of the full clone set. An unresolved V gene accounts for under half of the shortfall where checked; the remainder is of unknown origin. The V and J calls and clone size come from that table; D and trimming were worked out from the DNA. Within this sample are some 170,000 clones, with about 67% of them counted one time only. The ten largest clones capture about an eighth of the sample.

The germline ends are 10 bases apart after V is trimmed by 6 bases and J by 10 bases. Reading from cysteine to phenylalanine, the CDR3 counts 11 amino acids. Here the CDR3 DNA is all that survives: 33 bases in frame from base 1. This clone was seen a handful of times. Its binding antigen is unknown. No much larger clonotype is one base removed from it; base qualities were not supplied. The sequencing here drew on CD8+ T cells sorted from blood, taken at week 0. The sequence was collected from a human donor with alopecia areata. Recombination linked TRBV23-1 to TRBJ2-1, with TRBD2 tentatively as D gene (5 bases match). TRBV23-1 is an ORF, and what it does is uncertain. CDR3 region: CASSLRREQFF. The nucleotide sequence reads as follows: TGCGCCAGCAGCCTCAGGAGGGAGCAGTTCTTC.